The 18 T cell receptor beta chains below were found in one sample sequenced in a study of regulatory T cells in long-lasting Graves disease. Library construction for TCR beta used iRepertoire HTBI primers and Arm-PCR of CDR3 regions. Via MiXCR, TCRdb re-called the multiplex PCR reads, giving one row per CDR3 protein. In the table there are roughly 470,000 distinct CDR3 sequences, 20% to 25% of which are singletons. Time point indicated: persistent/refractory GD, antithyroid drugs over 5 years with positive TRAb. Generation of the TCR library employed RNA extracted from PBMCs. Sequencing used peripheral blood mononuclear cells (PBMCs), obtained when the disease was refractory, from a patient treated with antithyroid drugs. These receptors were taken from a female donor with Graves disease.

The sample holds many counts of this clonotype. This chain links TRBV28 with TRBJ2-7; D unresolved. Germline CDR1 reads MDHEN; CDR2 reads SYDVKM. Trimming removed 5 bases at V and 2 bases at J, with 19 bases between. The CDR3 has 16 amino acids. The CDR3 coding sequence is TGTGCCAGCAGTCCCGCCAGGCAGATCTGGACCTACGAGCAGTACTTC. Amino acids: CASSPARQIWTYEQYF.

This clonotype was counted only a few times. V gene TRBV30 combines with J gene TRBJ2-7, with D unresolved. This CDR3 is 11 amino acids long. Deletions cut 4 bases from V and 6 bases from J, with 10 bases between. Germline CDR1 reads GTSNPN; CDR2 reads SVGIG (reference sequence). CDR3 nucleotides: TGTGCCTGGACAGCTTTAGGCGAGCAGTACTTC. Translation gives CAWTALGEQYF.

This clonotype was seen a handful of times. The chain combines TRBV5-6 with TRBJ2-2; 7 bases match TRBD2. CDR3 size: 16 residues. The ends lost 3 bases at V and 1 base at J; junction bases unmatched: 6. The germline V gene has CDR1 SGHDT and CDR2 YYEEEE. In DNA, the CDR3 is TGTGCCAGCAGCTGGGGGGGACTTCTGAACACCGGGGAGCTGTTTTTT. Translating it yields CASSWGGLLNTGELFF.

In this sample, this clonotype turned up once. The rearrangement uses TRBV18 and TRBJ2-1; 7 bases fit TRBD1. Germline-derived CDR1 and CDR2 are KGHSH and LQKENI. Trimming removed 1 base from V and 8 bases from J; junction bases left unmatched: 8. This CDR3 is built from 15 residues. CDR3 sequence reads: CASSPLGQAMDEQFF. DNA for the CDR3: TGTGCCAGCTCACCACTTGGACAGGCGATGGATGAGCAGTTCTTC.

J is TRBJ1-2 and V is TRBV20-1, with a possible D match to TRBD1 (5 bases). CDR3 length: 11 residues. The V end was cut by 4 bases, the J end by 8 bases, with 11 bases between. Germline V lookup: CDR1 DFQATT, CDR2 SNEGSKA (reference sequence). For the CDR3, the DNA is TGCAGTGCTACGGTCCGGGGGGGCTACACCTTC. Translating gives CSATVRGGYTF.

This clonotype was recorded at least ten times. The chain is built from TRBV20-1 and TRBJ2-7; 11 nucleotides line up with TRBD1. This CDR3 is 13 amino acids long. Germline V gene data show CDR1 as DFQATT and CDR2 as SNEGSKA (reference sequence). After removal of 4 bases from V and 4 bases from J, the junction contained 3 bases not matched to a gene. The CDR3 DNA is TGCAGTGCTACCGGACAGGGGGCATACGAGCAGTACTTC. Its translation is CSATGQGAYEQYF.

The sample holds many counts of this clonotype. The chain joins TRBV11-1 to TRBJ1-2, with a possible D match to TRBD1 (5 bases). The V and J ends lost 3 bases and 3 bases respectively, with 11 bases between them. There are 14 residues in the CDR3. The germline CDR1 and CDR2 sequences are SGHAT and FQDESV (reference sequence). The chain's CDR3 is CASSFSGMDYGYTF. CDR3 sequence (DNA): TGTGCCAGCAGCTTCTCAGGGATGGACTATGGCTACACCTTC.

This sequence joins TRBV3-1 and TRBJ2-7; D not resolved. The CDR3 totals 16 residues. V lost 1 base to trimming and J lost 1 base, with 14 bases between them. Looked up from germline, CDR1 is LGHDT and CDR2 is YNNKEL (reference sequence). The DNA of the CDR3 is TGTGCCAGCAGCCAAGTTTTCACACAACTATCCTACGAGCAGTACTTC. It translates to CASSQVFTQLSYEQYF.

This chain joins TRBV20-1 and TRBJ2-3; D remains ambiguous. CDR1 is DFQATT, CDR2 SNEGSKA, per germline (reference sequence). The CDR3 extends over 8 amino acids. CDR3 nucleotide sequence: TGCAGCGCCGGTACGCAGTATTTT. Its translation: CSAGTQYF.

The chain couples TRBV5-1 to TRBJ2-2, with 10 bases fitting TRBD2. The ends lost 2 bases at V and 11 bases at J; junction bases unmatched: 18. Germline V gene sequence: CDR1 SGHRS, CDR2 YFSETQ. The CDR3 is 18 amino acids. CDR3 coding DNA: TGCGCCAGCAGCTTCCACCGTTCTAGCGGGAGCCCTACGGCAGAGCTGTTTTTT. Protein product: CASSFHRSSGSPTAELFF. Supplemented by reference TRBV5-1 and TRBJ2-2, the full variable domain reads KAGVTQTPRYLIKTRGQQVTLSCSPISGHRSVSWYQQTPGQGLQFLFEYFSETQRNKGNFPGRFSGRQFSNSRSEMNVSTLELGDSALYLCASSFHRSSGSPTAELFFGEGSRLTVL.

The rearrangement joins TRBV19 to TRBJ1-1; TRBD1 might be the D (6 bases). CDR1 and CDR2 from the germline V gene are LNHDA and SQIVND (reference sequence). The CDR3 loop spans 14 amino acids. V lost 4 bases and J 7 bases, leaving 16 bases between the germline ends. CDR3 nucleotides: TGTGCCAGTAGTACCAAGGGGGGCCGCCGTGAAGCTTTCTTT. It yields the protein CASSTKGGRREAFF.

The chain links TRBV15 to TRBJ1-3; 7 bases are shared with TRBD1. The CDR3 loop spans 16 amino acids. V lost 3 bases, J lost 0 bases, and 5 bases stayed unmatched. Germline CDR1 is LNHNV and CDR2 is YYDKDF (reference sequence). The CDR3 loop is CATSSRDSPSGNTIYF. Here the CDR3 DNA reads TGTGCCACCAGCAGCCGGGACAGTCCCTCTGGAAACACCATATATTTT.

CDR3 DNA sequence: TGTGCCAGCAGTTTCCCCGGGACAGGTGGGAGCAATCAGCCCCAGCATTTT. Protein: CASSFPGTGGSNQPQHF. The genes are TRBV12-3 or TRBV12-4 and TRBJ1-5, with 8 nucleotides matching TRBD1. J lost 1 base, V lost 3 bases, and 8 bases had no gene match. The CDR3 extends over 17 amino acids.

This clonotype has a count of ten or more. The chain couples TRBV11-2 to TRBJ1-2, with a possible D match to TRBD1 (6 bases). Trimming took 4 bases from V and 7 from J, leaving 10 bases between them. Germline assignment: CDR1 SGHAT and CDR2 FQNNGV. This CDR3 is 12 amino acids long. The CDR3 coding sequence is TGTGCCAGCAGCTATACAGGGATTGGCTACACCTTC. This gives the protein CASSYTGIGYTF.

This clonotype was recorded many times. The genes are TRBV7-6 and TRBJ1-2; 7 nucleotides line up with TRBD1. This CDR3 has 15 amino acids. Germline CDR1 SGHVS, CDR2 FNYEAQ. V shed 1 base, J shed 5 bases, and the junction held 7 bases outside the gene matches. As DNA, the CDR3 is TGTGCCAGCAGCTTAGGAACCGGGACAGCATATGGCTACACCTTC. This codes for CASSLGTGTAYGYTF.

The chain links TRBV29-1 to TRBJ2-1, with 12 bases aligning to TRBD1. Germline values: CDR1 SQVTM, CDR2 ANQGSEA. V lost 8 bases to trimming and J lost 7 bases; unmatched junction nucleotides: 21. CDR3 length: 18 residues. CDR3 in amino acids: CSHRDRGLWAGGPNEQFF. The CDR3 DNA reads TGCAGCCATAGGGACAGGGGGCTGTGGGCGGGAGGGCCGAATGAGCAGTTCTTC.

This clonotype turned up a few times. The gene calls are TRBV14 and TRBJ2-5; 8 bases agree with TRBD2. The germline V gene encodes CDR1 SGHDN and CDR2 FVKESK. The CDR3 runs to 13 residues. The junction had 0 bases not matched to a gene; V was cut back by 1 base and J by 5 bases. CDR3 region: CASSQAGGETQYF. CDR3 coding DNA: TGTGCCAGCAGCCAAGCGGGAGGGGAGACCCAGTACTTC.

This clonotype was picked up many times. The chain links TRBV28 to TRBJ2-4, with 7 bases aligning to TRBD2. Germline assignment: CDR1 MDHEN and CDR2 SYDVKM. The CDR3 sequence is 13 residues long. V dropped 2 bases and J dropped 11; count of bases not matched to a gene: 6. The CDR3: CASSLVGTNVQYF. The CDR3, as DNA: TGTGCCAGCAGTTTAGTAGGGACTAACGTTCAGTACTTC.